This TCR beta chain was found in a study of beta chain features in type 1 diabetes. Per germline, CDR1 SGHRS and CDR2 YFSETQ. This CDR3 is built from 14 residues. The V gene end was trimmed by 3 bases and the J gene end by 2 bases; junction bases not matched to a gene: 3. The entirety of the isolated RNA underwent reverse transcription, so expressed TCRB transcripts were sequenced. There were about 3.57 million reads on average in the naive, central memory and regulatory T cell samples. The repertoire was sequenced with immunoSEQ multiplex PCR; TCRdb's copy has only in-frame clones and lacks some. The sample holds roughly 400,000 clones, about 14% seen once.

The chain couples TRBV5-1 to TRBJ2-3, with TRBD1 matching over 7 bases. This receptor was taken from a man aged 30 to 39 in good health. The specimen was naive CD4+ T cells from blood. The CDR3 reads CASSSGTVTDTQYF. CDR3 nucleotide sequence: TGCGCCAGCAGCTCCGGGACAGTCACAGATACGCAGTATTTT.